The 5 T cell receptor beta chains reported below all come from one sample, sequenced in a study of OX40 agonist ivuxolimab in advanced cancers. Here immunoSEQ multiplex PCR was the method, and the copy in TCRdb shows in-frame clones only, minus some. The sample has tens of thousands of clones, approximately 90% seen once. Sequenced material: CD4+ or CD8+ T cells sorted from blood, taken in a trial of the OX40 agonist ivuxolimab. The receptors shown here come from an adult with an advanced solid tumor such as melanoma, head and neck, liver or kidney cancer.

J is TRBJ1-1 and V is TRBV18; D ambiguous. Per the germline V gene, CDR1 is KGHSH and CDR2 is LQKENI. The CDR3 length is 13 residues. V dropped 3 bases and J dropped 3 bases, with 8 bases sitting between them. The CDR3 loop reads CASSPGTYTEAFF. CDR3 nucleotides: TGTGCCAGCTCACCCGGCACTTACACTGAAGCTTTCTTT.

This clone occurred once. The gene calls are TRBV5-6 and TRBJ2-1, with unresolved D. Germline-derived CDR1 and CDR2 are SGHDT and YYEEEE. The V end lost 0 bases, the J end lost 0 bases, and 7 bases lay between the germline ends. The CDR3 runs to 15 residues. The CDR3 region has the DNA TGTGCCAGCAGCTTGGGGTCTAGCTCCTACAATGAGCAGTTCTTC. Its translation is CASSLGSSSYNEQFF.

The sample holds one count of this clone. This chain links TRBV28 with TRBJ2-3, with 7 nucleotides matching TRBD2. V was clipped by 1 base and J by 3 bases; unmatched bases: 4. The CDR3 has 15 residues. Germline CDR1 and CDR2: MDHEN and SYDVKM. In DNA form, the CDR3 reads TGTGCCAGCAGTTTATCCCCGGGAGGAACAGATACGCAGTATTTT. Its translation: CASSLSPGGTDTQYF.

The rearrangement uses TRBV19 and TRBJ2-2; 8 bases fit TRBD1. The CDR3 contains 14 residues. The V gene's germline CDR1 is LNHDA and CDR2 SQIVND (reference sequence). With 8 bases clipped from V and 4 bases from J, the junction kept 6 bases outside the gene matches. The CDR3 is CASGGTGGTGELFF. CDR3 bases: TGTGCCAGTGGCGGGACAGGAGGCACCGGGGAGCTGTTTTTT.

The DNA of the CDR3 is TGTGCCAGCAGCCCCCTAACTAGCGGGCCTCGCACAGATACGCAGTATTTT. This codes for CASSPLTSGPRTDTQYF. This sequence joins TRBV9 and TRBJ2-3; 9 nucleotides agree with TRBD2. V lost 4 bases to trimming and J lost 1 base; unmatched junction nucleotides: 10. The CDR3 consists of 17 residues. Germline CDR1 SGDLS, CDR2 YYNGEE.